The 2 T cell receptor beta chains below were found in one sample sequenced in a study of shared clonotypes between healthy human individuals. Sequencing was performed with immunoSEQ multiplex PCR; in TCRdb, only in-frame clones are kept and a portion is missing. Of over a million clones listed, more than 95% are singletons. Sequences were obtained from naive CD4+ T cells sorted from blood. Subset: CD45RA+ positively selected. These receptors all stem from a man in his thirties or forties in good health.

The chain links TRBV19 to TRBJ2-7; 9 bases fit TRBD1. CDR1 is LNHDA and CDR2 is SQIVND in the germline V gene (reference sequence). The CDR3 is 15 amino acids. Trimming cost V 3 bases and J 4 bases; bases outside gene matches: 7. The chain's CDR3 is CASSIGGQGVYEQYF. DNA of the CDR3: TGTGCCAGTAGTATTGGGGGACAGGGCGTTTACGAGCAGTACTTC.

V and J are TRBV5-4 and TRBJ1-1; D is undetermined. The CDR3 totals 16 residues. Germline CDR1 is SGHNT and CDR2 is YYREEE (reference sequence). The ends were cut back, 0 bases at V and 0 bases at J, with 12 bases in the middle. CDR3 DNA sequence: TGTGCCAGCAGCTTGGTCGCCTCGTCCCTGAACACTGAAGCTTTCTTT. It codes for CASSLVASSLNTEAFF.